This section outlines one TCR beta chain sequence together with its context. These data originate in a study of blood T cell repertoires in COVID-19. The germline gives CDR1 SGHRS, CDR2 YFSETQ. This CDR3 comprises 17 residues. Unmatched junction bases numbered 10, after V lost 4 bases and J lost 1 base. Original handling: Reference gene primer amplification in the assay estimated nucleated cell counts. Libraries were prepared by immunoSEQ multiplex PCR; TCRdb keeps only in-frame clonotypes and omits some of them. V, J and clone size are those of that table, while D and trimming were read from the DNA. The repertoire includes 300,000 to 400,000 clones, less than 90% of them detected once, and about 7.6% sits in the top ten.

This rearrangement joins TRBV5-1 to TRBJ1-1, with TRBD1 matching over 10 bases. Sequenced input: peripheral blood. The receptor was derived from a woman aged 60-70 years with COVID-19, enrolled during active disease. The CDR3 sequence: CASSGTGTGDENTEAFF. CDR3 DNA: TGCGCCAGCAGCGGAACCGGGACAGGGGACGAGAACACTGAAGCTTTCTTT. Full variable domain (missing parts from reference TRBV5-1 and TRBJ1-1): KAGVTQTPRYLIKTRGQQVTLSCSPISGHRSVSWYQQTPGQGLQFLFEYFSETQRNKGNFPGRFSGRQFSNSRSEMNVSTLELGDSALYLCASSGTGTGDENTEAFFGQGTRLTVV.